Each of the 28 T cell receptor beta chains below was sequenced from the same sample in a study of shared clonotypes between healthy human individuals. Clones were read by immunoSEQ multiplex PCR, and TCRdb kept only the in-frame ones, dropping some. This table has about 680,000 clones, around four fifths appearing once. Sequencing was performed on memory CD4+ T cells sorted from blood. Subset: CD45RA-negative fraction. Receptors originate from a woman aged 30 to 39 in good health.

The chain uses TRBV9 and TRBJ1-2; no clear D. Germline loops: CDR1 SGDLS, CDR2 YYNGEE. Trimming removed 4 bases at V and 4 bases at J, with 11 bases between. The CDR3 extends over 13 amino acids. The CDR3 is CASSPDGIYGYTF. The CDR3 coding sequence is TGTGCCAGCAGCCCGGACGGTATCTATGGCTACACCTTC.

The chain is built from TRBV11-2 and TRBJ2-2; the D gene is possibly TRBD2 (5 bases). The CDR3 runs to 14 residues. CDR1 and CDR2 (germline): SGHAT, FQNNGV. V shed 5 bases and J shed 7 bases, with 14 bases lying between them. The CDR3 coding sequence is TGTGCCAGCAGCGGCCATCAAGGAGGCGGGGAGCTGTTTTTT. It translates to CASSGHQGGGELFF.

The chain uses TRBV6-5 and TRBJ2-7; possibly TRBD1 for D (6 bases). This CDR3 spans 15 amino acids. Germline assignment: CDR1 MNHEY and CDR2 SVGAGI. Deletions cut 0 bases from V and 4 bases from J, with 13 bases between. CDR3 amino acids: CASSYSIQQGYEQYF. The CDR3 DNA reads TGTGCCAGCAGTTACTCGATTCAGCAGGGGTACGAGCAGTACTTC.

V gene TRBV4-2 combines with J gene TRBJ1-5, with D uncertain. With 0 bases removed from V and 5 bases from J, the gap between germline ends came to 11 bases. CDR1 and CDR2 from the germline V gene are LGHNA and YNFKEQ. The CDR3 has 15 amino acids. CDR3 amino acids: CASSQEGTGDQPQHF. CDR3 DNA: TGTGCCAGCAGCCAAGAAGGAACCGGGGATCAGCCCCAGCATTTT.

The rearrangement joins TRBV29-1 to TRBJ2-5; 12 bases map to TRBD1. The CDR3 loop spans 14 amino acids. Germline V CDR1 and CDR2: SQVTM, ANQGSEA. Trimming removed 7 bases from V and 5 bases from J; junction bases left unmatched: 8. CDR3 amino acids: CSAPGQGASETQYF. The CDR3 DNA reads TGCAGCGCCCCGGGACAGGGGGCTTCGGAGACCCAGTACTTC. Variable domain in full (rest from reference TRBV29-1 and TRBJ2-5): SAVISQKPSRDICQRGTSLTIQCQVDSQVTMMFWYRQQPGQSLTLIATANQGSEATYESGFVIDKFPISRPNLTFSTLTVSNMSPEDSSIYLCSAPGQGASETQYFGPGTRLLVL.

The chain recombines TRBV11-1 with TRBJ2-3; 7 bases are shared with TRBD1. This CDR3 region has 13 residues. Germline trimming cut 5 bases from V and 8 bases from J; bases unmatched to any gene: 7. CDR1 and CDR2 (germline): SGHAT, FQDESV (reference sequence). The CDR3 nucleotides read TGTGCCAGCAGCCTAAAGGGGGCGAGTACGCAGTATTTT. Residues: CASSLKGASTQYF.

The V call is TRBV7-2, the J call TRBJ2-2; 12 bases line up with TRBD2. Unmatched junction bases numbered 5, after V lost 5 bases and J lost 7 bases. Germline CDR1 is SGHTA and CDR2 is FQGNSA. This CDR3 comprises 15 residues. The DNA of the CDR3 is TGTGCCAGCAGCACACTAGCGGGAGGTATCGGGGAGCTGTTTTTT. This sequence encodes CASSTLAGGIGELFF.

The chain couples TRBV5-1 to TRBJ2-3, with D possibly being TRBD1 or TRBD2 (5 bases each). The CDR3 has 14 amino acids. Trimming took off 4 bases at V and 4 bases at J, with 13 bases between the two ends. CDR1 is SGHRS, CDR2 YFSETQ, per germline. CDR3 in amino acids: CASSDSFGADTQYF. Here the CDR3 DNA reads TGCGCCAGCAGCGACAGCTTCGGGGCAGATACGCAGTATTTT.

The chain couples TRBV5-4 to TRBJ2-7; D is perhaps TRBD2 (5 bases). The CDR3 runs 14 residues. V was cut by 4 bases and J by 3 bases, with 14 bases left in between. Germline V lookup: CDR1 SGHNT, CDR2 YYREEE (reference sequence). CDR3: CASSDDTGNYEQYF. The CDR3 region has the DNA TGTGCCAGCAGCGATGACACGGGGAACTACGAGCAGTACTTC.

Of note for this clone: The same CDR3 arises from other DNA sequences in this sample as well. CDR3 residues: CSVGTPGETQYF. DNA for the CDR3: TGCAGCGTCGGGACTCCCGGGGAGACCCAGTACTTC. V is TRBV29-1 and J is TRBJ2-5, with a possible D match to TRBD2 (6 bases). This CDR3 is 12 amino acids long. V was trimmed by 6 bases and J by 5 bases, leaving 13 bases between them. The germline gives CDR1 SQVTM, CDR2 ANQGSEA.

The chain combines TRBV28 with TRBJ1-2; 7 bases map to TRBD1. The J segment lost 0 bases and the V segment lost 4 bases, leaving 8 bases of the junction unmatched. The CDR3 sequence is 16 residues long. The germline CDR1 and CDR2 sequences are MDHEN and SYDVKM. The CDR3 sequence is CASSWLGTDANYGYTF. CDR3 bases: TGTGCCAGCAGTTGGCTCGGGACAGACGCTAACTATGGCTACACCTTC.

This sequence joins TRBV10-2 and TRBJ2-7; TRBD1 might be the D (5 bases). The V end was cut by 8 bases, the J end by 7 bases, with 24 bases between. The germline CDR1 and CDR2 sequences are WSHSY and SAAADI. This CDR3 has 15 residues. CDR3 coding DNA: TGCGCCAGCTCGATTTTGACAGACGGGTCCGAGGAGCAGTACTTC. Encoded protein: CASSILTDGSEEQYF.

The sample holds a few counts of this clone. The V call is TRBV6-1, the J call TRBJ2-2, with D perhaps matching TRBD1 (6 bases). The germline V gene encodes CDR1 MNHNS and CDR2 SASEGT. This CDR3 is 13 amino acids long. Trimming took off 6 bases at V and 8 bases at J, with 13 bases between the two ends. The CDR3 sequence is CASRVQGRGELFF. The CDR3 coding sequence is TGTGCCAGCAGGGTTCAGGGGCGAGGGGAGCTGTTTTTT.

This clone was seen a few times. The CDR3 here is CASRDTARGLLEGYTF. CDR3 sequence (DNA): TGTGCCAGCAGGGATACAGCGAGGGGCCTACTTGAGGGCTACACCTTC. The chain uses TRBV28 and TRBJ1-2; D might be TRBD1 (5 bases). Germline V gene sequence: CDR1 MDHEN, CDR2 SYDVKM. V lost 6 bases to trimming and J lost 8 bases, with 25 bases between them. The CDR3 loop spans 16 amino acids.

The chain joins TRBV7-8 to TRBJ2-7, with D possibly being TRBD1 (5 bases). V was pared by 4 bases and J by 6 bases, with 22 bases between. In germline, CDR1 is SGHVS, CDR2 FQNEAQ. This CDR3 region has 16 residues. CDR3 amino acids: CASSYPRTPKASEQYF. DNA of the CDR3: TGTGCCAGCAGCTACCCAAGGACACCTAAAGCCTCCGAGCAGTACTTC.

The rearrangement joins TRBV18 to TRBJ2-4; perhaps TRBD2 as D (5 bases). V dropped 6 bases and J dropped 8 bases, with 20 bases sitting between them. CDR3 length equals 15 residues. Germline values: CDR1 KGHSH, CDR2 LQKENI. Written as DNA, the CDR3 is TGTGCCAGCTCCCCCTCCTTAGGGAGTGGGGACATTCAGTACTTC. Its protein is CASSPSLGSGDIQYF.

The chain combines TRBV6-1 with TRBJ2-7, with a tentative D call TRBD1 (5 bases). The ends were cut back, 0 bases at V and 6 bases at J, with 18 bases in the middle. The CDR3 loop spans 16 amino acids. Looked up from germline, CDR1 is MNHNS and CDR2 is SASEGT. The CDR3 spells CASSEAWTPKPTEQYF. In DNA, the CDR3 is TGTGCCAGCAGTGAAGCTTGGACACCCAAACCGACCGAGCAGTACTTC.

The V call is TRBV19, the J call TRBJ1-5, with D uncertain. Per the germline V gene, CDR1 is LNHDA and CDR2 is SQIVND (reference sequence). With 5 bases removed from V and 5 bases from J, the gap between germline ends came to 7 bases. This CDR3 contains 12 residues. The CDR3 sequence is CASSVNYQPQHF. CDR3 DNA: TGTGCCAGTAGTGTAAATTATCAGCCCCAGCATTTT. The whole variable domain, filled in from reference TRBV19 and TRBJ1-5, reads DGGITQSPKYLFRKEGQNVTLSCEQNLNHDAMYWYRQDPGQGLRLIYYSQIVNDFQKGDIAEGYSVSREKKESFPLTVTSAQKNPTAFYLCASSVNYQPQHFGDGTRLSIL.

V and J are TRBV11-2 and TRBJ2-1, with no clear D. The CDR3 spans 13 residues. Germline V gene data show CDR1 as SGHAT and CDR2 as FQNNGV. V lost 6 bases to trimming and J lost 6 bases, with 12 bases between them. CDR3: CASRELPGNEQFF. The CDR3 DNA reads TGTGCCAGCAGGGAACTCCCCGGCAATGAGCAGTTCTTC.

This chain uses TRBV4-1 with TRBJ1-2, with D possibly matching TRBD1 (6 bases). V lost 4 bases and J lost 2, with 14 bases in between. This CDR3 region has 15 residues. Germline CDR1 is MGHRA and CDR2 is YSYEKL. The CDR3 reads CASSPGRGTNYGYTF. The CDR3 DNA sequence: TGCGCCAGCAGCCCCGGCAGGGGTACCAACTATGGCTACACCTTC.

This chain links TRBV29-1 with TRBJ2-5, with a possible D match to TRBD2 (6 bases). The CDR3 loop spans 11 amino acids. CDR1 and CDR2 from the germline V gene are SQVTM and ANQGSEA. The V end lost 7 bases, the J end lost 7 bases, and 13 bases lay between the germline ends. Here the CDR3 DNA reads TGCAGCGGGGGGGAAGGTGTGACCCAGTACTTC. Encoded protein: CSGGEGVTQYF.

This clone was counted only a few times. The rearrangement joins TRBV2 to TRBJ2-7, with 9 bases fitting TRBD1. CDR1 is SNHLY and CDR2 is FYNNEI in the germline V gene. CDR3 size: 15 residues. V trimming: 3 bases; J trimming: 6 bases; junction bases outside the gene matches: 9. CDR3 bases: TGTGCCAGCAGTGATCTGGGACAGGGAGCCCTCGAGCAGTACTTC. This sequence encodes CASSDLGQGALEQYF.

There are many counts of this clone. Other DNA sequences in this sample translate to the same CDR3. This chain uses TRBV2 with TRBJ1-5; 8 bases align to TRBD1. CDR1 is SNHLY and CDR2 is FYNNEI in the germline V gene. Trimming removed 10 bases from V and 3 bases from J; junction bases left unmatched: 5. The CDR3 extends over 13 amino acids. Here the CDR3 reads CAIRQGNNQPQHF. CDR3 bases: TGTGCCATTCGACAGGGGAACAATCAGCCCCAGCATTTT.

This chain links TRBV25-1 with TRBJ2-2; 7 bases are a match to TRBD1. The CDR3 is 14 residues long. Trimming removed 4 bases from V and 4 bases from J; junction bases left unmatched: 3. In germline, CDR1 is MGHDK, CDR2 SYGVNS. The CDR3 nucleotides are TGTGCCAGCAGTGTACAGGGGACCACCGGGGAGCTGTTTTTT. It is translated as CASSVQGTTGELFF.

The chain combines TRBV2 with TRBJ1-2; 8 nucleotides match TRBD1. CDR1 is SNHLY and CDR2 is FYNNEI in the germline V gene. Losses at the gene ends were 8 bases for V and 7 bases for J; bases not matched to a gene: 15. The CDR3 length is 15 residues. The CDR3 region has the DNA TGTGCCAGCGCAGGGGGCTTAGGCAACACTTTTGGCTACACCTTC. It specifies CASAGGLGNTFGYTF.

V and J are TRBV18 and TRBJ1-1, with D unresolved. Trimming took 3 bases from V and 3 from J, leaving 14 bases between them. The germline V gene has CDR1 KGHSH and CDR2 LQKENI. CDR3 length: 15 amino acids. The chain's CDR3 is CASSPVPRVDTEAFF. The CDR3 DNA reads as TGTGCCAGCTCACCGGTTCCTCGCGTGGACACTGAAGCTTTCTTT.

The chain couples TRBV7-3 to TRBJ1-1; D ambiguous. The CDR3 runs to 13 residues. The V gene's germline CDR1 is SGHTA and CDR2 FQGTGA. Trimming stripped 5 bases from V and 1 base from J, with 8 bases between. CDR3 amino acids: CASSRDPNTEAFF. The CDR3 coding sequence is TGTGCCAGCAGCCGGGATCCGAACACTGAAGCTTTCTTT.

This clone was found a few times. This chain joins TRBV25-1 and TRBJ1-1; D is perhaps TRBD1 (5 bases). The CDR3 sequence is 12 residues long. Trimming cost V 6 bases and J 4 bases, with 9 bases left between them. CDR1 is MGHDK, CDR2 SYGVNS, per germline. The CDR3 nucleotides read TGTGCCAGCAGCGGGGGAGGCACTGAAGCTTTCTTT. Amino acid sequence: CASSGGGTEAFF.